Below, one T cell receptor beta chain is given with its context. The antigen it binds to is not known. No base-level quality is on record; no much larger clone is a single base apart. The source of the sample is a study of blood T cell repertoires in COVID-19 (dated by TCRdb to 2019 to 2021). Broadly, across the study: The collaborator samples originated in the United States, Italy and Spain and spanned the acute and convalescent phases of COVID-19. The prospective study material was composed of cDNA or gDNA derived from T cells, B-cell-depleted T cells, or PBMCs. Deeply sampled blood TCRbeta repertoires from subjects exposed to, actively infected with, or recovered from COVID-19 were included in the dataset. A freely available public database, intended as a resource for researchers studying the immune response to SARS-CoV-2, is where the repertoires were released. Samples came from the ongoing ImmuneRACE study (first 160 participants) plus 1,254 subjects from 6 global collaborators. Nearly every sample came with metadata listing a de-identified subject ID, COVID-19 status, age in years and sex. HLA class I and class II types, where available, came from metadata supplied by the sample provider rather than from assay-based typing. What the research found in general, with its limitations: Clinical and demographic metadata were provided uncurated, with the amount varying by source and participant.

The collaborating institutions used their own protocols to collect whole blood in K2EDTA tubes. For TCRbeta analysis, collaborator samples were shipped as frozen whole blood, as isolated PBMCs, or as DNA extracted from either sample type. The immunoSEQ Assay, a bias-controlled multiplex PCR, was used to amplify TCRbeta CDR3 regions from genomic DNA. The authors' pipeline ran thus. The number of nucleated cells in each sample was estimated from the amplification of reference gene primers within the assay. To quantify the absolute abundance of each unique TCRbeta CDR3 rearrangement, sequence reads were collapsed and filtered. For each sample, productive Simpson clonality was calculated by taking the square root of Simpson's diversity index across productive rearrangements. The immuneACCESS repertoire file appears here via TCRdb, limited to in-frame rearrangements. These files lack a portion of the clones; in checked studies, under half of the deficit traces to unresolved V genes, and the cause of the others is not known. The V and J calls and clone size are taken from that table; D and trimming were inferred from the DNA. The sample includes about 80,000 clones, with about 78% observed a single time. More than 15% of the sample is taken by the ten largest.

The CDR3 covers 15 residues, taking in both the cysteine and the phenylalanine. Of the read, only the CDR3 DNA is kept; its 45 bases are in frame from base 1. V and J are truncated by 5 bases and 2 bases respectively, leaving an intervening sequence of 15 bases. The CDR1 and CDR2 encoded by the germline V gene are SNHLY and FYNNEI. This receptor chain uses TRBV2 and TRBJ2-5; a tentative D call is TRBD2 (6 bases match). The sample consisted of peripheral blood. The clonotype was recovered from a human donor in a cohort sampled during active COVID-19. At the DNA level, the sequence is TGTGCCAGCAGTTGGGGGACGGCGGGACAAGAGACCCAGTACTTC. Translated, it reads CASSWGTAGQETQYF.